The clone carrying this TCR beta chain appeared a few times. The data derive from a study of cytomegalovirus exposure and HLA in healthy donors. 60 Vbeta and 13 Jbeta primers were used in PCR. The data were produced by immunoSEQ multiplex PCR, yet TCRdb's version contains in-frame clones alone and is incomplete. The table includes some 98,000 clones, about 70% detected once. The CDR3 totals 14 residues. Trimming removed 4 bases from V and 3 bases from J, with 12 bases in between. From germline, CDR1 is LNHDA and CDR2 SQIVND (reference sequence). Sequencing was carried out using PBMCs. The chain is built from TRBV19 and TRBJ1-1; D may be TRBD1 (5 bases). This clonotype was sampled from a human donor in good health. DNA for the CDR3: TGTGCCAGTAGTACGGGGGATTGGTACACTGAAGCTTTCTTT. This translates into CASSTGDWYTEAFF.